A selection of T cell receptor beta chains follows, all from one sample in a study of neurological immune-mediated disorders. In TCRdb, the 5' RACE reads were re-called with MiXCR into one record per CDR3 protein. The sample shows fewer than 40,000 distinct CDR3 sequences, around an eighth of them seen only once. Sequenced: PBMCs. The receptors shown here come from a woman between 40 and 50 years old in good health. CDR3s include the opening cysteine and the closing phenylalanine or tryptophan. Only part of the rows carry a size: once, few, many, or a class if the clone is expanded.

TRBV21-1	12	TRBJ1-1	many	CASSKLPAEAFF
TRBV7-2	14	TRBJ2-7	many	CASSQVQGVYEQYF
TRBV12-3/TRBV12-4	12	TRBJ1-2	many	CASSLGQVLRTF
TRBV18	14	TRBJ1-5	NA	CASSRDRDLKPQHF
TRBV4-2	14	TRBJ2-1	many	CASSQAAYDNEQFF
TRBV6-2/TRBV6-3	13	TRBJ2-1	many	CASGTSSYNEQFF
TRBV5-1	14	TRBJ1-1	many	CASSLGQGIIEAFF
TRBV10-3	19	TRBJ2-3	many	CATGTGLAGGPVVSDTQYF
TRBV5-1	14	TRBJ2-2	NA	CASSGPGNTGELFF
TRBV2	15	TRBJ2-5	many	CASIRGPQFRETQYF
TRBV5-1	14	TRBJ2-5	many	CASSGGLAEETQYF
TRBV29-1	13	TRBJ1-5	many	CSVSDGGNQPQHF
TRBV9	15	TRBJ1-2	NA	CASSPGSRGATGYTF
TRBV20-1	18	TRBJ2-5	medium-sized	CSARAGSTFPKTQETQYF
TRBV24-1	13	TRBJ2-1	many	CATSDSSANEQFF
TRBV11-2	14	TRBJ1-1	NA	CASSSGPLITEAFF
TRBV10-2	15	TRBJ1-1	many	CASRPGQATNTEAFF
TRBV14	13	TRBJ1-1	many	CASSQGQNTEAFF
TRBV7-6	14	TRBJ1-1	many	CASSRGTGEESAFF
TRBV7-3	15	TRBJ2-1	many	CASSRTSGDFNEQFF
TRBV14	14	TRBJ2-2	NA	CVSSRRLPAGELFF
TRBV6-5	15	TRBJ2-7	NA	CASSYSTQGENEQYF
TRBV4-3	14	TRBJ1-4	many	CASSQDVGDEKLFF
TRBV20-1	10	TRBJ1-1	NA	CSATWTEAFF
TRBV5-1	15	TRBJ2-1	many	CASSRGQGSYNEQFF
TRBV7-2	14	TRBJ1-6	few	CASSFQATASPLHF
TRBV20-1	16	TRBJ2-2	many	CSAALTGGLNTGELFF
TRBV5-6	15	TRBJ1-2	many	CASSSPPPGNYGYTF
TRBV12-3/TRBV12-4	14	TRBJ2-7	many	CASSSGLLRSEQYF
TRBV6-2/TRBV6-3	14	TRBJ2-2	many	CATERGIHTGELFF
TRBV3-1	11	TRBJ2-7	many	CASSQSYEQYF
TRBV25-1	17	TRBJ1-4	many	CASSEDGGGTTNEKLFF
TRBV6-6	13	TRBJ1-3	many	CASSYSVENTIYF
TRBV15	17	TRBJ2-3	many	CATSRKGYGGTPDTQYF
TRBV7-9	15	TRBJ1-1	many	CASSFDSPANTEAFF
TRBV7-2	14	TRBJ2-7	many	CASSSGAFSYEQYF
TRBV20-1	14	TRBJ2-7	many	CSARAGDRDYEQYF
TRBV5-1	16	TRBJ2-3	many	CASSLPLAGGTDTQYF
TRBV12-3/TRBV12-4	17	TRBJ2-1	many	CASRYEIGGTDYNEQFF
TRBV6-1	13	TRBJ1-1	many	CASSVGRETEAFF
TRBV5-5	14	TRBJ1-2	many	CASSLIDSSYGYTF
TRBV29-1	14	TRBJ1-1	many	CSVDRGGGNTEAFF
TRBV29-1	14	TRBJ2-1	many	CSVETGVAYNEQFF
TRBV27	14	TRBJ2-5	many	CASRGPGLGETQYF
TRBV15	14	TRBJ2-5	many	CATSTRGGPETQYF
TRBV4-3	18	TRBJ2-6	many	CASSQATGGVSGANVLTF
TRBV5-1	11	TRBJ2-2	many	CASTGHGELFF
TRBV20-1	12	TRBJ2-7	many	CSAPRGDYEQYF
TRBV6-2/TRBV6-3	12	TRBJ2-5	many	CASSPGRETQYF
TRBV5-6	12	TRBJ2-3	many	CASTLRGDWQYF
TRBV29-1	14	TRBJ1-5	many	CSVDLRFRGQPQHF
TRBV12-3/TRBV12-4	18	TRBJ1-1	NA	CASSFGAGGGDMNTEAFF
TRBV6-5	15	TRBJ2-1	many	CASSYKGQGGNEQFF
TRBV4-1	15	TRBJ1-2	many	CASSQENRGNYGYTF
TRBV4-3	15	TRBJ1-6	many	CASSQDGPGNSPLHF